The 8 T cell receptor beta chains listed next were all sequenced from one sample in a study of vaccination and CD4 T cells after COVID-19. The treatment was: roughly 10-day PBMC culture with coronavirus spike peptide pools or control peptides (ViraFEST assay). Sequencing of the DNA from cultured CD4+ T cells was carried out with the Oncomine TCR Beta short-read assay. TCRdb redid the calling of the PCR reads with MiXCR, one entry per CDR3 protein. The data show just under 8,500 distinct CDR3 sequences, with around 70% seen just once and around 38% held by the top ten. No antigen has been assigned to these receptors. The sequencing sample was made of CD4+ T cells from blood, cultured in vitro. The receptor source for this set is a human donor who had recovered from COVID-19.

This chain links TRBV28 with TRBJ1-1; D unclear. Trimming removed 6 bases from V and 0 bases from J, with 2 bases in between. CDR1 and CDR2 (germline): MDHEN, SYDVKM. The CDR3 covers 11 residues. The CDR3, as DNA: TGTGCCAGCAGCATGAACACTGAAGCTTTCTTT. Encoded protein: CASSMNTEAFF.

This clonotype was observed a handful of times. The rearrangement uses TRBV19 and TRBJ2-1; TRBD2 aligns across 8 bases. There are 16 residues in the CDR3. Unmatched junction bases numbered 15, after V lost 5 bases and J lost 9 bases. Germline V gives CDR1 LNHDA, CDR2 SQIVND (reference sequence). The CDR3 sequence is CASSHAGTRVWGEQFF. CDR3 nucleotide sequence: TGTGCCAGTAGTCATGCCGGGACTAGGGTATGGGGTGAGCAGTTCTTC.

J is TRBJ1-2 and V is TRBV5-5, with 9 nucleotides matching TRBD1. This CDR3 is built from 15 residues. V trimming: 3 bases; J trimming: 4 bases; junction bases outside the gene matches: 7. From germline, CDR1 is SGHKS and CDR2 YYEKEE (reference sequence). The CDR3 loop reads CASSWGDRAAYGYTF. Here the CDR3 DNA reads TGTGCCAGCAGCTGGGGGGACAGGGCGGCCTATGGCTACACCTTC. Full variable domain (remainder filled in from reference TRBV5-5 and TRBJ1-2): DAGVTQSPTHLIKTRGQQVTLRCSPISGHKSVSWYQQVLGQGPQFIFQYYEKEERGRGNFPDRFSARQFPNYSSELNVNALLLGDSALYLCASSWGDRAAYGYTFGSGTRLTVV.

This clonotype was detected only a few times. The chain uses TRBV6-5 and TRBJ1-2; a possible D gene is TRBD1 (6 bases). In germline, CDR1 is MNHEY, CDR2 SVGAGI. The germline V and J ends were trimmed by 3 bases and 11 bases, with 25 bases remaining between them. The CDR3 spans 16 residues. The CDR3 is CASSYTNGVQGLTYTF. The CDR3 nucleotides are TGTGCCAGCAGTTATACGAATGGGGTACAGGGTCTTACGTACACCTTC.

The chain carries TRBV19 and TRBJ1-2; maybe TRBD1 (5 bases). CDR1 is LNHDA, CDR2 SQIVND, per germline (reference sequence). This CDR3 comprises 15 residues. V was pared by 8 bases and J by 3 bases, with 19 bases between. The DNA for the CDR3 is TGTGCCAGTCAAACCGGGGCGTCCGGGGACTATGGCTACACCTTC. It codes for CASQTGASGDYGYTF.

The chain uses TRBV25-1 and TRBJ2-1, with D perhaps TRBD1 or TRBD2 (5 bases each). The ends were cut back, 1 base at V and 6 bases at J, with 16 bases in the middle. The CDR3 runs to 16 residues. CDR1 is MGHDK, CDR2 SYGVNS, per germline. This chain's CDR3 is CASSESEQGGLNEQFF. CDR3 DNA: TGTGCCAGCAGTGAATCTGAGCAGGGCGGGCTCAATGAGCAGTTCTTC.

The V gene is TRBV6-1, the J gene TRBJ1-1; D unclear. Trimming took off 6 bases at V and 2 bases at J, with 10 bases between the two ends. This CDR3 has 13 residues. Germline CDR1 is MNHNS and CDR2 is SASEGT. The CDR3 sequence: CASSETANTEAFF. CDR3 coding DNA: TGTGCCAGCAGCGAGACGGCCAACACTGAAGCTTTCTTT.

The chain has TRBV15 and TRBJ1-2; TRBD1 might be the D (6 bases). Trimming removed 2 bases from V and 3 bases from J, with 16 bases in between. Germline V gene sequence: CDR1 LNHNV, CDR2 YYDKDF (reference sequence). CDR3 length: 16 residues. The CDR3 is CATSRRTGPRYYGYTF. DNA for the CDR3: TGTGCCACCAGCAGAAGAACAGGGCCCCGGTACTATGGCTACACCTTC.